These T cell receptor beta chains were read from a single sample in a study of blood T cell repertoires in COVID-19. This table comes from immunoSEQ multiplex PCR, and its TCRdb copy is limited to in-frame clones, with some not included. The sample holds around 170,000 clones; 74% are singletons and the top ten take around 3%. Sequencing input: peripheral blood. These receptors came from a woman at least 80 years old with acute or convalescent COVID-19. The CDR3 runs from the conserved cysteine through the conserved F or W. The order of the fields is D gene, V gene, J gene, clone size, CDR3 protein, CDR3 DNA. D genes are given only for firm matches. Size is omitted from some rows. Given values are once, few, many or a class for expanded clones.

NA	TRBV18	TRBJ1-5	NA	CASSPDLSQPQHF	TGTGCCAGCTCACCAGATCTAAGTCAGCCCCAGCATTTT
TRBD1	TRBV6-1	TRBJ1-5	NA	CASSEMWQGVQPQHF	TGTGCCAGCAGTGAAATGTGGCAGGGGGTTCAGCCCCAGCATTTT
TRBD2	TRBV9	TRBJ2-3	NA	CASSVGSGRADTQYF	TGTGCCAGCAGCGTGGGTAGCGGGAGAGCCGATACGCAGTATTTT
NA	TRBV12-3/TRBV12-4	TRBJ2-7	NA	CASSLWGRDEQYF	TGTGCCAGCAGTTTATGGGGCCGTGACGAGCAGTACTTC
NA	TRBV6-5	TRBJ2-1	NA	CASSYSTDAQGQFF	TGTGCCAGCAGTTACTCGACGGACGCACAGGGGCAGTTCTTC
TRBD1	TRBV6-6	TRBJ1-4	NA	CASRKTGGPTNEKLFF	TGTGCCAGCAGAAAAACAGGGGGCCCAACTAATGAAAAACTGTTTTTT
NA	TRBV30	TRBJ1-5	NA	CAWSRTEFNQPQHF	TGTGCCTGGAGCCGGACTGAATTCAATCAGCCCCAGCATTTT
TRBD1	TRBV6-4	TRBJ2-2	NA	CASSDGQGGTGELFF	TGTGCCAGCAGTGACGGACAGGGGGGCACCGGGGAGCTGTTTTTT
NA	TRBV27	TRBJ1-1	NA	CASSLGGTLTEAFF	TGTGCCAGCAGTTTAGGCGGGACGCTCACTGAAGCTTTCTTT
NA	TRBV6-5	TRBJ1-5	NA	CASEGVGNQPQHF	TGTGCCAGCGAGGGGGTCGGCAATCAGCCCCAGCATTTT
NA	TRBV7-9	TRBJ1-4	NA	CASSPAGRGYEKLFF	TGTGCCAGCAGCCCTGCGGGACGGGGGTATGAAAAACTGTTTTTT
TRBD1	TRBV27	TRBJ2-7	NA	CASRGFGTGDYEQYF	TGTGCCAGCAGGGGGTTCGGGACAGGGGACTACGAGCAGTACTTC
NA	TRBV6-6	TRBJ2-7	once	CASSYLEGIYEQYF	TGTGCCAGCAGTTACCTTGAGGGCATCTACGAGCAGTACTTC
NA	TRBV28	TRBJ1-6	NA	CASTLGHFFYNSPLHF	TGTGCCAGCACCTTGGGGCACTTCTTCTATAATTCACCCCTCCACTTT
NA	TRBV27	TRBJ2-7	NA	CASSLSRFPYEQYF	TGTGCCAGCAGCCTATCTCGATTCCCCTACGAGCAGTACTTC
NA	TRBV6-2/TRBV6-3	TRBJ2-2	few	CASSYLRASTGELFF	TGTGCCAGCAGTTACCTGCGTGCGAGCACCGGGGAGCTGTTTTTT
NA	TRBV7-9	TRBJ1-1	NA	CASSLLRINTEAFF	TGTGCCAGCAGCTTATTGAGGATCAACACTGAAGCTTTCTTT
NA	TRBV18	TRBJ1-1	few	CASSPPHRTEAFF	TGTGCCAGCTCACCCCCCCACAGGACTGAAGCTTTCTTT
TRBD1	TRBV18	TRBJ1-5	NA	CASSPGTGNSNQPQHF	TGTGCCAGCTCACCCGGGACAGGGAACAGCAATCAGCCCCAGCATTTT
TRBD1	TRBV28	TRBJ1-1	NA	CASILWTGVNTEAFF	TGTGCCAGCATCTTATGGACAGGGGTTAACACTGAAGCTTTCTTT
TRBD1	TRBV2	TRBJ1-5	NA	CASSGSLQGAQPQHF	TGTGCCAGCAGTGGATCCCTACAGGGGGCTCAGCCCCAGCATTTT
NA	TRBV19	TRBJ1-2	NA	CASSATGGHGYTF	TGTGCCAGTAGCGCCACTGGGGGCCATGGCTACACCTTC
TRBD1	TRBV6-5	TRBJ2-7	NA	CASSWDRTSYEQYF	TGTGCCAGCAGTTGGGACAGAACTTCCTACGAGCAGTACTTC
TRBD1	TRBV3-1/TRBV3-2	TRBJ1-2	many	CASSQGTGAYGYTF	TGTGCCAGCAGCCAAGGGACAGGCGCATATGGCTACACCTTC
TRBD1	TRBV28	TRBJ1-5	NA	CASSQGQLHQPQHF	TGTGCCAGCAGTCAGGGACAGTTGCATCAGCCCCAGCATTTT
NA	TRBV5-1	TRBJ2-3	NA	CASSLARGTSTDTQYF	TGCGCCAGCAGCTTGGCCCGCGGGACTAGCACAGATACGCAGTATTTT
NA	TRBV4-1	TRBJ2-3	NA	CASSQGSTGQYF	TGCGCCAGCAGCCAAGGATCGACAGGGCAGTATTTT
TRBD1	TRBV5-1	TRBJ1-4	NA	CASSLFGTGYEKLFF	TGCGCCAGCAGCTTATTCGGGACAGGGTATGAAAAACTGTTTTTT
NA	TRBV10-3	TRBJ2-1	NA	CATRGGANEQFF	TGTGCCACTAGGGGGGGGGCCAATGAGCAGTTCTTC
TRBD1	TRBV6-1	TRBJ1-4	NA	CASSETGYEKLFF	TGTGCCAGCAGTGAGACAGGGTACGAAAAACTGTTTTTT
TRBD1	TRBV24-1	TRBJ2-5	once	CAIGGTGIEETQYF	TGTGCCATCGGGGGGACAGGGATCGAAGAGACCCAGTACTTC
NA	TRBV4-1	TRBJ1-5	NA	CASSQALNQPQHF	TGCGCCAGCAGCCAAGCCCTTAATCAGCCCCAGCATTTT
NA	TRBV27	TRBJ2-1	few	CASSSDTFYNEQFF	TGTGCCAGCAGTTCCGACACTTTCTACAATGAGCAGTTCTTC
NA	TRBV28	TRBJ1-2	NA	CASSITVNYGYTF	TGTGCCAGCAGCATAACAGTAAACTATGGCTACACCTTC
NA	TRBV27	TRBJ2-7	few	CASSWERGYEQYF	TGTGCCAGCAGTTGGGAGCGTGGCTACGAGCAGTACTTC
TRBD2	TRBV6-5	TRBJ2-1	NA	CASSSGLAGYNEQFF	TGTGCCAGCAGTTCGGGACTAGCGGGATACAATGAGCAGTTCTTC
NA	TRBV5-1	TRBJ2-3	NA	CASSSIQGGTSTDTQYF	TGCGCCAGCAGCTCTATACAGGGGGGGACTAGCACAGATACGCAGTATTTT
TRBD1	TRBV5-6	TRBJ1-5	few	CASSQTTGTASNQPQHF	TGTGCCAGCAGCCAGACCACCGGGACAGCTAGCAATCAGCCCCAGCATTTT
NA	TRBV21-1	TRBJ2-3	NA	CASSTDRQASTDTQYF	TGTGCCAGCAGCACGGATCGACAGGCTAGCACAGATACGCAGTATTTT
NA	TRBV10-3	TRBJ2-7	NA	CAISDTGNSYEQYF	TGTGCCATCAGTGATACTGGTAATTCCTACGAGCAGTACTTC
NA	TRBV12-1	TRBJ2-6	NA	CASSQKLGQSRANVLTF	TGTGCCAGCAGCCAGAAATTAGGACAAAGTCGGGCCAACGTCCTGACTTTC
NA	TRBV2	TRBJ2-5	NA	CASTGYGGPGETQYF	TGTGCCAGCACTGGATACGGGGGTCCTGGGGAGACCCAGTACTTC
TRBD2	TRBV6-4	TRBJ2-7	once	CASSALAGGPYEQYF	TGTGCCAGCAGTGCACTAGCGGGAGGGCCCTACGAGCAGTACTTC
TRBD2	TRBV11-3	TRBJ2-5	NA	CASSPAGLAGSETQYF	TGTGCCAGCAGCCCAGCTGGACTAGCGGGGAGTGAGACCCAGTACTTC
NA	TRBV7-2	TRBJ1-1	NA	CASSYREGGRAFF	TGTGCCAGCAGCTATCGTGAGGGAGGCCGAGCTTTCTTT
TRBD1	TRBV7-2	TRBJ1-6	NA	CASRDRSSNSPLHF	TGTGCCAGCAGGGACAGGAGTAGTAATTCACCCCTCCACTTT
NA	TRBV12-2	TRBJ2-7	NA	CASRLLGWGVEYEQYF	TGTGCAAGTCGCTTGCTGGGGTGGGGGGTTGAGTACGAGCAGTACTTC
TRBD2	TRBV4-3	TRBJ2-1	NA	CASSPRLAGVAYNEQFF	TGCGCCAGCAGCCCCAGGCTAGCGGGAGTCGCCTACAATGAGCAGTTCTTC
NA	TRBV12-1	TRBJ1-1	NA	CASSSHDRPSLAFF	TGTGCCAGCAGCTCCCACGACAGGCCATCGCTAGCTTTCTTT
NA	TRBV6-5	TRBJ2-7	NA	CASSYSPGQIYEQYF	TGTGCCAGCAGTTACTCTCCGGGACAAATCTACGAGCAGTACTTC